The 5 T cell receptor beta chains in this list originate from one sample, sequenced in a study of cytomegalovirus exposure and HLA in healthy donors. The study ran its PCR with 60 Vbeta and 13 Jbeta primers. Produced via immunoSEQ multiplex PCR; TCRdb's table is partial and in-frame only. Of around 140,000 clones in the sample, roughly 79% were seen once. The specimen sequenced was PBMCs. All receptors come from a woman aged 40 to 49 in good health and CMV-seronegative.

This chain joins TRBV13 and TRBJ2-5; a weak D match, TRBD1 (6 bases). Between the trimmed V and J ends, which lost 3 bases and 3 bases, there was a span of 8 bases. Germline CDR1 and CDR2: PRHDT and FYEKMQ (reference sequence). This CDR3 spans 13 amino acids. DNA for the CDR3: TGTGCCAGCAGCTTCAGGACAGAAGAGACCCAGTACTTC. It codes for CASSFRTEETQYF.

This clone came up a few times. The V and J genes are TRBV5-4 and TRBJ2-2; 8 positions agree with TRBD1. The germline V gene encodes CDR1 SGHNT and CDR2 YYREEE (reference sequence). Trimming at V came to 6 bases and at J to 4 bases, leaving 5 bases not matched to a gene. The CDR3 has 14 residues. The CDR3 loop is CASNIRGRTGELFF. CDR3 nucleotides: TGTGCCAGCAACATCAGGGGGCGCACCGGGGAGCTGTTTTTT.

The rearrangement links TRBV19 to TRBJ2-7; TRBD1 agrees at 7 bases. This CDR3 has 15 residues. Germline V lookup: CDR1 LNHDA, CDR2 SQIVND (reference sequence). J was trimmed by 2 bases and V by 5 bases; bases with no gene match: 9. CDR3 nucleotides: TGTGCCAGTAGTCACCCTCAGCAGGGGGCCTACGAGCAGTACTTC. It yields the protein CASSHPQQGAYEQYF.

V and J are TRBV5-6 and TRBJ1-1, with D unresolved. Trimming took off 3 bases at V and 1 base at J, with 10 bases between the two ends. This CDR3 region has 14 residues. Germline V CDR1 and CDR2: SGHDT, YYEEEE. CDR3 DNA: TGTGCCAGCAGCTCGACACTCTGGAACACTGAAGCTTTCTTT. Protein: CASSSTLWNTEAFF.

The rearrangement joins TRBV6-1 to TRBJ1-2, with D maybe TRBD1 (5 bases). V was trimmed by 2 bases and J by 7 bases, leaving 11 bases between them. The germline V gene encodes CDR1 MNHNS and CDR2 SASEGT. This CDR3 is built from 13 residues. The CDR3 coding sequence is TGTGCCAGCAGTGAACAGGGTAGAGGTGGCTACACCTTC. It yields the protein CASSEQGRGGYTF.